Shown below are 14 T cell receptor beta chains from a single sample sequenced in a study of shared T cell receptors in the human thymus (dated by TCRdb to 2020 to 2023). To prepare the library, the immunoSEQ multiplex PCR assay was applied. Held by TCRdb, this immuneACCESS table contains in-frame sequences only and omits some clones. Under half of the omission traces to an unresolved V gene where checked; the cause of the rest is unknown. The sample contains over 350,000 clones, approximately 95% of them found a single time. Jointly, the top ten make up approximately 0.02% of the sample. The material sequenced was thymocytes. The receptor set was obtained from a human donor.

The chain carries TRBV30 and TRBJ2-2; 7 bases are a match to TRBD2. CDR3 length: 15 amino acids. Trimming removed 1 base from V and 5 bases from J; junction bases left unmatched: 7. The V gene's germline CDR1 is GTSNPN and CDR2 SVGIG (reference sequence). CDR3 in DNA: TGTGCCTGGAGTGGGATCGGGCGGGGGACCGGGGAGCTGTTTTTT. Translated: CAWSGIGRGTGELFF.

J is TRBJ1-3 and V is TRBV15, with D maybe TRBD1 (5 bases). The CDR3 runs 16 residues. Per the germline V gene, CDR1 is LNHNV and CDR2 is YYDKDF (reference sequence). Trimming pared 0 bases from V and 3 bases from J, leaving 12 bases between. For the CDR3, the DNA is TGTGCCACCAGCAGAGATATGCGACAGTGTGGAAACACCATATATTTT. This sequence encodes CATSRDMRQCGNTIYF.

The chain is built from TRBV14 and TRBJ2-3; weak D call: TRBD2 (5 bases). This CDR3 spans 16 amino acids. V was pared by 4 bases and J by 4 bases, with 18 bases between. CDR1 is SGHDN and CDR2 is FVKESK in the germline V gene. The CDR3 reads CASSRQRNRGSDTQYF. The CDR3 DNA reads as TGTGCCAGCAGCCGCCAGCGGAACCGCGGGTCAGATACGCAGTATTTT.

This chain links TRBV11-2 with TRBJ2-1, with a possible D match to TRBD2 (5 bases). The CDR3 is 15 amino acids. V dropped 5 bases and J dropped 1 base, with 12 bases sitting between them. Germline V CDR1 and CDR2: SGHAT, FQNNGV. CDR3 in DNA: TGTGCCAGCAGCCTTGGTCTAGCTTCCTACAATGAGCAGTTCTTC. This translates into CASSLGLASYNEQFF. The full variable domain, rest sourced from reference TRBV11-2 and TRBJ2-1, is EAGVAQSPRYKIIEKRQSVAFWCNPISGHATLYWYQQILGQGPKLLIQFQNNGVVDDSQLPKDRFSAERLKGVDSTLKIQPAKLEDSAVYLCASSLGLASYNEQFFGPGTRLTVL.

The V gene is TRBV15, the J gene TRBJ1-4; 12 bases align to TRBD1. The CDR3 totals 19 residues. Germline CDR1 LNHNV, CDR2 YYDKDF (reference sequence). V shed 3 bases, J shed 0 bases, and the junction held 8 bases outside the gene matches. The CDR3 loop reads CATSSGGDRGPATNEKLFF. The CDR3 coding sequence is TGTGCCACCAGCAGCGGCGGGGACAGGGGGCCCGCAACTAATGAAAAACTGTTTTTT.

J is TRBJ1-1 and V is TRBV6-1; the D gene is possibly TRBD1 (6 bases). V was shortened by 8 bases and J by 9 bases, with 19 bases between the two germline ends. The CDR3 has 13 amino acids. Per the germline V gene, CDR1 is MNHNS and CDR2 is SASEGT. The CDR3 DNA is TGTGCCAGCTATCCGGACAGCGGAATTAAAGCTTTCTTT. Its protein is CASYPDSGIKAFF.

This chain joins TRBV7-9 and TRBJ2-2, with no clear D. CDR3 size: 15 residues. Germline CDR1 SEHNR, CDR2 FQNEAQ (reference sequence). V was pared by 1 base and J by 8 bases, with 14 bases between. CDR3: CASSLVVLTPGELFF. The CDR3 DNA sequence: TGTGCCAGCAGCTTAGTGGTTCTTACCCCGGGGGAGCTGTTTTTT.

This chain connects TRBV10-1 to TRBJ1-2; D is possibly TRBD1 (5 bases). The CDR3 totals 14 residues. Germline CDR1 WNHNN, CDR2 SYGVQD (reference sequence). V was clipped by 0 bases and J by 2 bases, with 7 bases between them. CDR3 region: CASSESSGNYGYTF. CDR3 in DNA: TGCGCCAGCAGTGAGTCGTCAGGGAACTATGGCTACACCTTC.

The J gene is TRBJ2-7, the V gene TRBV27; 7 bases match TRBD1. CDR1 MNHEY and CDR2 SMNVEV come from the germline V gene (reference sequence). The length of the CDR3 is 15 residues. V trimming: 3 bases; J trimming: 0 bases; junction bases outside the gene matches: 5. CDR3 region: CASSFKTGPSYEQYF. CDR3 coding DNA: TGTGCCAGCAGTTTTAAGACAGGGCCCTCCTACGAGCAGTACTTC.

The V call is TRBV10-2, the J call TRBJ2-1; perhaps TRBD2 as D (5 bases). With 3 bases removed from V and 3 bases from J, the gap between germline ends came to 12 bases. Germline assignment: CDR1 WSHSY and CDR2 SAAADI. The CDR3 extends over 15 amino acids. As DNA, the CDR3 is TGCGCCAGCAGTGAAGGACTCGAATGCTACAATGAGCAGTTCTTC. Amino acid sequence: CASSEGLECYNEQFF.

J is TRBJ1-5 and V is TRBV11-2; TRBD1 matches 7 bases. Unmatched junction bases numbered 16, after V lost 5 bases and J lost 6 bases. Germline lookup yields CDR1 SGHAT and CDR2 FQNNGV. CDR3 size: 17 residues. In DNA, the CDR3 is TGTGCCAGCAGCCCGCAGGGGGGGCCGAAGGAGAGTCAGCCCCAGCATTTT. It translates to CASSPQGGPKESQPQHF.

The chain employs TRBV4-3 and TRBJ2-7; D gene uncertain. The CDR3 covers 16 residues. Trimming took off 1 base at V and 0 bases at J, with 13 bases between the two ends. Germline V gene lookup returns CDR1 LGHNA and CDR2 YSLEER. The CDR3 sequence: CASSQGWTATSYEQYF. The CDR3 nucleotides read TGCGCCAGCAGCCAAGGGTGGACGGCCACCTCCTACGAGCAGTACTTC.

V and J are TRBV6-1 and TRBJ2-1; 9 bases are shared with TRBD2. Trimming removed 7 bases from V and 7 bases from J; junction bases left unmatched: 8. Looked up from germline, CDR1 is MNHNS and CDR2 is SASEGT. CDR3 length equals 14 residues. The CDR3 nucleotides are TGTGCCAGCATCGAGCGGGAGGTGGGGAATGAGCAGTTCTTC. Translated: CASIEREVGNEQFF.

V is TRBV6-5 and J is TRBJ2-7, with D tentatively TRBD2 (6 bases). The V end lost 2 bases, the J end lost 1 base, and 9 bases lay between the germline ends. The CDR3 spans 14 residues. CDR1 is MNHEY, CDR2 SVGAGI, per germline. DNA of the CDR3: TGTGCCAGCAGTTACCGGGCGGGATCCTACGAGCAGTACTTC. Protein sequence: CASSYRAGSYEQYF.